This T cell receptor beta chain was documented in a study of OX40 agonist ivuxolimab in advanced cancers. Whole-study context: Of the patients, three showed partial responses, one with hepatocellular carcinoma and two with cutaneous melanoma.

The germline V gene has CDR1 SEHNR and CDR2 FQNEAQ (reference sequence). The CDR3 is made up of 18 amino acids. V gave up 2 bases and J gave up 2 bases; unmatched junction bases: 11. Measured with immunoSEQ multiplex PCR; TCRdb has only the in-frame clones, and not every one. This table holds 50,000 or so clones, 79% found once. Autoimmune disease history or systemic immunosuppression barred patients. Sampled blood was obtained at baseline, cycle 4 day 1, and cycle 7 day 1. J is TRBJ2-2 and V is TRBV7-9; 7 nucleotides line up with TRBD1. The clonotype comes from an adult with an advanced solid tumor such as melanoma, head and neck, liver or kidney cancer. Specimen: CD4+ or CD8+ T cells sorted from blood, collected in a trial of the OX40 agonist ivuxolimab. In nucleotides, the CDR3 is TGTGCCAGCAGCTTACGGAAACAGGGGATAGGAAACACCGGGGAGCTGTTTTTT. The encoded protein is CASSLRKQGIGNTGELFF. Drawing the rest from reference TRBV7-9 and TRBJ2-2, the complete variable domain is DTGVSQNPRHKITKRGQNVTFRCDPISEHNRLYWYRQTLGQGPEFLTYFQNEAQLEKSRLLSDRFSAERPKGSFSTLEIQRTEQGDSAMYLCASSLRKQGIGNTGELFFGEGSRLTVL.